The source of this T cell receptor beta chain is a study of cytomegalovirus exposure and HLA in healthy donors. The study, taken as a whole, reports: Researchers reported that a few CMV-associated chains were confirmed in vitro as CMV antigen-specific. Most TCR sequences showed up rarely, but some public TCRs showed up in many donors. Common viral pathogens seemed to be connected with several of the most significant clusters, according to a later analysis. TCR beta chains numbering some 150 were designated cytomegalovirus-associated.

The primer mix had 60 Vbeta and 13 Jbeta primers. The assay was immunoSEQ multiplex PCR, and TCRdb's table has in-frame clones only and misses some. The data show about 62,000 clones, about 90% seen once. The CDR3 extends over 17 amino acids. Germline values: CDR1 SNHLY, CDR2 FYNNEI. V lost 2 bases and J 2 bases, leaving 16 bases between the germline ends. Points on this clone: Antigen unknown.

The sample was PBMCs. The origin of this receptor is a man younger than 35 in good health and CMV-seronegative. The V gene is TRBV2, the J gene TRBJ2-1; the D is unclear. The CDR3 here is CASSEKVWQVAYNEQFF. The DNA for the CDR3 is TGTGCCAGCAGTGAAAAAGTTTGGCAGGTCGCCTACAATGAGCAGTTCTTC.